A single sample is the source of the 18 T cell receptor beta chains below, sequenced in a study of blood T cell repertoires in COVID-19. Method: immunoSEQ multiplex PCR; TCRdb's copy keeps in-frame clones and lacks some. The sample lists some 240,000 clones, roughly 87% occurring once. The sample consisted of peripheral blood. The receptors originated from a man aged 60 to 69 who had recovered from COVID-19.

V is TRBV2 and J is TRBJ2-5, with TRBD1 matching 7 bases. This CDR3 region has 13 residues. V dropped 5 bases and J dropped 4; count of bases not matched to a gene: 4. CDR1 is SNHLY and CDR2 is FYNNEI in the germline V gene. The CDR3 loop is CASSLDRVETQYF. DNA of the CDR3: TGTGCCAGCAGTCTCGACAGGGTAGAGACCCAGTACTTC.

This clone was detected only once. V gene TRBV10-2 combines with J gene TRBJ1-5; D is perhaps TRBD1 (6 bases). Germline CDR1 reads WSHSY; CDR2 reads SAAADI. Trimming removed 0 bases at V and 3 bases at J, with 18 bases between. There are 18 residues in the CDR3. The CDR3: CASSESRGGTLNNQPQHF. CDR3 nucleotide sequence: TGCGCCAGCAGTGAGTCTCGAGGGGGAACATTGAACAATCAGCCCCAGCATTTT.

The rearrangement joins TRBV3-1 (or the pseudogene TRBV3-2) to TRBJ1-5; a possible D gene is TRBD1 (5 bases). Germline CDR1 reads LGHDT; CDR2 reads YNNKEL (reference sequence). Trimming pared 2 bases from V and 4 bases from J, leaving 15 bases between. This CDR3 comprises 16 residues. DNA of the CDR3: TGTGCCAGCAGCCAAAACTTGGACATCCGTAATCAGCCCCAGCATTTT. Translated: CASSQNLDIRNQPQHF.

The V call is TRBV9, the J call TRBJ2-3; maybe TRBD2 (7 bases). Germline CDR1 reads SGDLS; CDR2 reads YYNGEE. This CDR3 is built from 17 residues. V lost 3 bases and J lost 4, with 21 bases in between. CDR3 coding DNA: TGTGCCAGCAGCGCGGGAAAAAGGGGGAGGGGTGCAGATACGCAGTATTTT. It translates to CASSAGKRGRGADTQYF.

The genes are TRBV18 and TRBJ1-2; tentatively, D is TRBD1 (5 bases). Trimming removed 6 bases from V and 8 bases from J, with 22 bases in between. The CDR3 totals 15 residues. The V gene's germline CDR1 is KGHSH and CDR2 LQKENI. In nucleotides, the CDR3 is TGTGCCAGCTCGTCCTTGGACGGGGGTTTGTTCGGCTACACCTTC. It translates to CASSSLDGGLFGYTF. The full variable domain, completed using reference TRBV18 and TRBJ1-2, is NAGVMQNPRHLVRRRGQEARLRCSPMKGHSHVYWYRQLPEEGLKFMVYLQKENIIDESGMPKERFSAEFPKEGPSILRIQQVVRGDSAAYFCASSSLDGGLFGYTFGSGTRLTVV.

This clone came up once. The rearrangement joins TRBV7-2 to TRBJ1-1, with a possible D match to TRBD1 (6 bases). Between the trimmed V and J ends, which lost 5 bases and 6 bases, there was a span of 10 bases. Germline values: CDR1 SGHTA, CDR2 FQGNSA. The CDR3 sequence is 12 residues long. The CDR3 sequence is CASSTRTAEAFF. The CDR3 DNA is TGTGCCAGCAGCACCCGGACAGCTGAAGCTTTCTTT.

The chain joins TRBV3-1 (or the pseudogene TRBV3-2) to TRBJ2-7; 10 nucleotides match TRBD2. The V segment lost 1 base and the J segment 3 bases; nucleotides outside the gene matches: 3. There are 15 residues in the CDR3. Per germline, CDR1 LGHDT and CDR2 YNNKEL (reference sequence). The CDR3 spells CASSQGLAGVYEQYF. The CDR3 DNA reads as TGTGCCAGCAGCCAAGGGCTAGCGGGGGTCTACGAGCAGTACTTC.

The CDR3 loop is CATGWASNNEQFF. The CDR3 DNA reads as TGTGCCACCGGCTGGGCTAGCAATAATGAGCAGTTCTTC. The chain recombines TRBV7-9 with TRBJ2-1; D perhaps matches TRBD2 (5 bases). The CDR3 has 13 residues. CDR1 and CDR2 (germline): SEHNR, FQNEAQ (reference sequence). V shed 10 bases and J shed 7 bases, with 17 bases lying between them.

The chain carries TRBV28 and TRBJ2-7, with a weak D call TRBD1 (6 bases). Between the trimmed V and J ends, which lost 7 bases and 1 base, there was a span of 8 bases. CDR3 length: 12 amino acids. CDR1 and CDR2 (germline): MDHEN, SYDVKM. CDR3 sequence reads: CASIGQSYEQYF. The CDR3 coding sequence is TGTGCCAGCATTGGACAGTCCTACGAGCAGTACTTC.

The gene calls are TRBV9 and TRBJ1-3; the D gene is possibly TRBD1 (5 bases). V shed 0 bases and J shed 0 bases, with 10 bases lying between them. This CDR3 has 16 amino acids. In germline, CDR1 is SGDLS, CDR2 YYNGEE. The CDR3 DNA reads TGTGCCAGCAGCGTAGCTCCAGGGAACTCTGGAAACACCATATATTTT. Translation: CASSVAPGNSGNTIYF.

The CDR3 nucleotides read TGTGCCAGTAGTATAAACCGGGACAGGGTTGTGTTCTTC. Encoded protein: CASSINRDRVVFF. The V gene is TRBV19, the J gene TRBJ2-1; 9 bases are a match to TRBD1. J lost 15 bases, V lost 2 bases, and 8 bases had no gene match. In germline, CDR1 is LNHDA, CDR2 SQIVND (reference sequence). The CDR3 runs 13 residues.

The V gene is TRBV4-1, the J gene TRBJ2-1, with 7 bases lining up with TRBD2. The germline V gene encodes CDR1 MGHRA and CDR2 YSYEKL. V was pared by 1 base and J by 1 base, with 4 bases of the junction left unmatched. The CDR3 contains 16 residues. For the CDR3, the DNA is TGCGCCAGCAGCCAAGGGGGAGGGAGGTCCTACAATGAGCAGTTCTTC. Residues: CASSQGGGRSYNEQFF.

The chain uses TRBV7-6 and TRBJ2-6; D uncertain. V shed 5 bases and J shed 3 bases, with 11 bases lying between them. Germline V gene lookup returns CDR1 SGHVS and CDR2 FNYEAQ. The CDR3 consists of 15 residues. CDR3 DNA sequence: TGTGCCAGCAGCCCCGCAATCGGTGGGGCCAACGTCCTGACTTTC. This gives the protein CASSPAIGGANVLTF.

V usage is TRBV7-6 and J usage is TRBJ2-7; TRBD2 agrees at 9 bases. Germline V gene sequence: CDR1 SGHVS, CDR2 FNYEAQ. This CDR3 is 14 amino acids long. V dropped 5 bases and J dropped 2; count of bases not matched to a gene: 4. DNA for the CDR3: TGTGCCAGCAGCCCCGGGACTAGCACCTACGAGCAGTACTTC. Residues: CASSPGTSTYEQYF.

The chain links TRBV12-3 or TRBV12-4 to TRBJ1-5; no definite D call. The V end lost 5 bases, the J end lost 6 bases, and 11 bases lay between the germline ends. CDR3 length: 13 amino acids. The CDR3 DNA is TGTGCCAGCAGTCCCTCCCCCCGTCAGCCCCAGCATTTT. This codes for CASSPSPRQPQHF.

The chain carries TRBV24-1 and TRBJ2-5; 9 nucleotides align to TRBD2. Germline CDR1 KGHDR, CDR2 SFDVKD. The CDR3 length is 15 residues. After removal of 9 bases from V and 0 bases from J, the junction contained 7 bases not matched to a gene. The CDR3, as DNA: TGTGCCACCTCCAAAACTAGCGGGTACCAAGAGACCCAGTACTTC. Amino acid sequence: CATSKTSGYQETQYF.

V is TRBV11-2 and J is TRBJ2-7; 9 bases map to TRBD1. Germline V gives CDR1 SGHAT, CDR2 FQNNGV. Trimming cost V 1 base and J 2 bases; bases outside gene matches: 9. The CDR3 consists of 17 residues. Here the CDR3 reads CASSLVGGTGIPYEQYF. As DNA, the CDR3 is TGTGCCAGCAGCTTAGTCGGTGGGACAGGGATTCCCTACGAGCAGTACTTC.

V usage is TRBV9 and J usage is TRBJ1-2; D remains ambiguous. Trimming shortened V by 0 bases and J by 3 bases, and 6 bases separated the two germline ends. The CDR3 sequence is 13 residues long. Germline-derived CDR1 and CDR2 are SGDLS and YYNGEE. CDR3 DNA: TGTGCCAGCAGCGTAGAAACGGACTATGGCTACACCTTC. As protein: CASSVETDYGYTF.